Following are 28 T cell receptor beta chains from one sample sequenced in a study of blood T cell repertoires in COVID-19. The assay was immunoSEQ multiplex PCR, and TCRdb's table has in-frame clones only and misses some. Of 140,000 or so clones detected, 80% to 90% appear once; the ten largest clones hold less than 2%. The sequenced sample consisted of peripheral blood. Source of these receptors: a woman aged 45-60 years with acute or convalescent COVID-19.

V usage is TRBV7-3 and J usage is TRBJ1-1; D remains ambiguous. Germline V gene lookup returns CDR1 SGHTA and CDR2 FQGTGA. The CDR3 is 13 amino acids. Trimming cost V 3 bases and J 6 bases, with 11 bases left between them. The DNA of the CDR3 is TGTGCCAGCAGCTTCTCGGGAGTCCCTGAAGCTTTCTTT. Translating gives CASSFSGVPEAFF.

A few counts support this clone. The genes are TRBV27 and TRBJ1-6; maybe TRBD1 (5 bases). The CDR3 consists of 16 residues. V was clipped by 3 bases and J by 7 bases, with 16 bases between them. In germline, CDR1 is MNHEY, CDR2 SMNVEV (reference sequence). CDR3 residues: CASSFWLGVANSPLHF. The CDR3 region has the DNA TGTGCCAGCAGTTTTTGGTTAGGGGTTGCGAATTCACCCCTCCACTTT.

V and J are TRBV18 and TRBJ2-6; TRBD2 matches 9 bases. CDR3 length: 18 amino acids. With 2 bases clipped from V and 0 bases from J, the junction kept 5 bases outside the gene matches. The germline V gene has CDR1 KGHSH and CDR2 LQKENI. DNA of the CDR3: TGTGCCAGCTCACCAATTCTAGCGGGGCCCTCTGGGGCCAACGTCCTGACTTTC. It yields the protein CASSPILAGPSGANVLTF. Based on the CDR3 plus reference TRBV18 and TRBJ2-6, the full variable domain is NAGVMQNPRHLVRRRGQEARLRCSPMKGHSHVYWYRQLPEEGLKFMVYLQKENIIDESGMPKERFSAEFPKEGPSILRIQQVVRGDSAAYFCASSPILAGPSGANVLTFGAGSRLTVL.

The V and J genes are TRBV18 and TRBJ2-5; TRBD1 matches 9 bases. The CDR3 loop spans 14 amino acids. J lost 4 bases, V lost 0 bases, and 0 bases had no gene match. Germline V lookup: CDR1 KGHSH, CDR2 LQKENI. The DNA of the CDR3 is TGTGCCAGCTCACCACCGGGACAGGGAGAGACCCAGTACTTC. This translates into CASSPPGQGETQYF.

In its sample, this clone was seen a few times. This chain connects TRBV2 to TRBJ2-7; the match to TRBD2 covers 10 bases. The germline V gene encodes CDR1 SNHLY and CDR2 FYNNEI. CDR3 length: 15 amino acids. Trimming cost V 2 bases and J 7 bases; bases outside gene matches: 8. This CDR3 is CASSERAGGPGEQYF. CDR3 nucleotides: TGTGCCAGCAGTGAAAGAGCGGGAGGGCCGGGGGAGCAGTACTTC.

This clone was recorded once. The V call is TRBV10-3, the J call TRBJ2-1; D call uncertain. Germline V lookup: CDR1 ENHRY, CDR2 SYGVKD. Trimming removed 0 bases at V and 3 bases at J, with 3 bases between. This CDR3 comprises 13 residues. The chain's CDR3 is CAISESFYNEQFF. In DNA, the CDR3 is TGTGCCATCAGTGAGTCCTTCTACAATGAGCAGTTCTTC.

The rearrangement joins TRBV3-1 (or the pseudogene TRBV3-2) to TRBJ1-4; TRBD1 is a possible D gene (6 bases). The germline V gene has CDR1 LGHDT and CDR2 YNNKEL (reference sequence). CDR3 length equals 13 residues. V was shortened by 4 bases and J by 8 bases, with 11 bases between the two germline ends. CDR3: CASSRSQGEKLFF. As DNA, the CDR3 is TGTGCCAGCAGCCGCAGCCAGGGGGAAAAACTGTTTTTT.

J is TRBJ1-3 and V is TRBV5-3; D is unclear. Being an ORF, TRBV5-3 has a function that is uncertain. V dropped 1 base and J dropped 10 bases, with 24 bases sitting between them. The CDR3 covers 17 residues. CDR3 DNA: TGTGCCAGAAGCTTGCTGAGGGTCGCTGCCGCCTTCGGGACCATATATTTT. Amino acid sequence: CARSLLRVAAAFGTIYF.

The rearrangement links TRBV9 to TRBJ1-3, with D possibly TRBD1 on 6 matching bases. The CDR3 is 15 residues long. V was trimmed by 0 bases and J by 4 bases, leaving 11 bases between them. Germline loops: CDR1 SGDLS, CDR2 YYNGEE. CDR3 in amino acids: CASSVDSGAGNTIYF. CDR3 sequence (DNA): TGTGCCAGCAGCGTAGATTCAGGGGCCGGAAACACCATATATTTT.

This sequence joins TRBV19 and TRBJ2-2, with 9 bases identical to TRBD1. The V gene's germline CDR1 is LNHDA and CDR2 SQIVND (reference sequence). Trimming removed 5 bases from V and 1 base from J; junction bases left unmatched: 2. This CDR3 has 15 amino acids. CDR3 sequence (DNA): TGTGCCAGTAGTTGGGGACAGGGGAACACCGGGGAGCTGTTTTTT. Its translation: CASSWGQGNTGELFF.

This clone has a handful of counts. The CDR3 here is CASSFILNTGELFF. CDR3 in DNA: TGCGCCAGCAGCTTCATACTTAACACCGGGGAGCTGTTTTTT. The chain recombines TRBV5-1 with TRBJ2-2; D gene ambiguous. The germline V gene has CDR1 SGHRS and CDR2 YFSETQ. V was clipped by 2 bases and J by 2 bases, with 7 bases between them. The CDR3 totals 14 residues.

The chain carries TRBV10-3 and TRBJ2-7; 8 nucleotides line up with TRBD1. The germline V gene has CDR1 ENHRY and CDR2 SYGVKD. CDR3 length: 16 amino acids. Trimming cost V 10 bases and J 1 base; bases outside gene matches: 15. CDR3 protein: CATIKTGESNSYEQYF. Written as DNA, the CDR3 is TGTGCCACGATAAAGACAGGGGAATCAAATTCCTACGAGCAGTACTTC.

The chain is built from TRBV5-1 and TRBJ1-1, with D maybe TRBD1 (6 bases). The CDR3 contains 14 residues. Looked up from germline, CDR1 is SGHRS and CDR2 is YFSETQ. V was pared by 4 bases and J by 1 base, with 11 bases between. In nucleotides, the CDR3 is TGCGCCAGCAGCCCTCTGGACAGGAACACTGAAGCTTTCTTT. This codes for CASSPLDRNTEAFF. The variable domain in full, completed from reference TRBV5-1 and TRBJ1-1, reads KAGVTQTPRYLIKTRGQQVTLSCSPISGHRSVSWYQQTPGQGLQFLFEYFSETQRNKGNFPGRFSGRQFSNSRSEMNVSTLELGDSALYLCASSPLDRNTEAFFGQGTRLTVV.

This CDR3 reads CASSSTGNEQYF. The CDR3 DNA follows: TGTGCCAGCAGTTCGACAGGGAACGAGCAGTACTTC. The gene calls are TRBV28 and TRBJ2-7; 7 positions match TRBD1. The CDR3 is 12 amino acids. Germline V gene data show CDR1 as MDHEN and CDR2 as SYDVKM. V lost 4 bases and J lost 5; bases outside the gene matches: 2. Full variable domain (outside the CDR3, taken from reference TRBV28 and TRBJ2-7): DVKVTQSSRYLVKRTGEKVFLECVQDMDHENMFWYRQDPGLGLRLIYFSYDVKMKEKGDIPEGYSVSREKKERFSLILESASTNQTSMYLCASSSTGNEQYFGPGTRLTVT.

This rearrangement joins TRBV19 to TRBJ1-5, with D uncertain. This CDR3 is 14 amino acids long. Germline CDR1 and CDR2: LNHDA and SQIVND (reference sequence). Trimming left V 5 bases short and J 0 bases short, with 8 bases between. The CDR3 sequence: CASSVSHSNQPQHF. In DNA form, the CDR3 reads TGTGCCAGTAGTGTGTCCCATAGCAATCAGCCCCAGCATTTT.

The chain uses TRBV14 and TRBJ1-4; D is ambiguous. Between the trimmed V and J ends, which lost 1 base and 4 bases, there was a span of 4 bases. This CDR3 has 13 residues. CDR1 SGHDN and CDR2 FVKESK come from the germline V gene. The CDR3 DNA reads TGTGCCAGCAGCCAAGGACTTAATGAAAAACTGTTTTTT. As protein: CASSQGLNEKLFF.

The genes are TRBV7-6 and TRBJ2-1, with 9 bases identical to TRBD2. With 5 bases clipped from V and 1 base from J, the junction kept 21 bases outside the gene matches. Germline V gene data show CDR1 as SGHVS and CDR2 as FNYEAQ. This CDR3 contains 21 residues. The CDR3 sequence is CASSHQIAGDETGVSYNEQFF. CDR3 DNA: TGTGCCAGCAGCCACCAGATAGCGGGAGATGAGACCGGGGTATCCTACAATGAGCAGTTCTTC.

The chain has TRBV6-5 and TRBJ2-3, with TRBD1 matching 9 bases. Germline trimming cut 6 bases from V and 5 bases from J; bases unmatched to any gene: 0. The CDR3 is 12 amino acids. Germline V lookup: CDR1 MNHEY, CDR2 SVGAGI. Written as DNA, the CDR3 is TGTGCCAGCAGGGGACAGGGAGATACGCAGTATTTT. This codes for CASRGQGDTQYF.

The CDR3 DNA reads as TGTGCCAGCAGCGCCCTCCGGACAGGGCTTAACTATGGCTACACCTTC. Protein sequence: CASSALRTGLNYGYTF. This chain uses TRBV9 with TRBJ1-2; 8 nucleotides agree with TRBD1. After removal of 3 bases from V and 1 base from J, the junction contained 8 bases not matched to a gene. From germline, CDR1 is SGDLS and CDR2 YYNGEE. The CDR3 is 16 amino acids.

The CDR3 protein is CASSQNPTVITINYGYTF. The CDR3 DNA sequence: TGTGCCAGCAGCCAGAACCCGACAGTTATTACTATTAACTATGGCTACACCTTC. This chain connects TRBV3-1 (or the pseudogene TRBV3-2) to TRBJ1-2, with D possibly TRBD1 on 5 matching bases. The CDR3 runs to 18 residues. Per germline, CDR1 LGHDT and CDR2 YNNKEL (reference sequence). Deletions cut 3 bases from V and 1 base from J, with 21 bases between.

The chain recombines TRBV7-6 with TRBJ2-5; 10 nucleotides match TRBD2. The J segment lost 3 bases and the V segment lost 3 bases, leaving 4 bases of the junction unmatched. CDR1 and CDR2 (germline): SGHVS, FNYEAQ. There are 15 residues in the CDR3. CDR3 bases: TGTGCCAGCAGCTTTGGGAGCGGGGGGGAAGAGACCCAGTACTTC. Protein sequence: CASSFGSGGEETQYF.

In its sample, this clone was seen a few times. A read error may produce the germline difference seen at one junction end. The chain uses TRBV4-1 and TRBJ2-1, with D possibly TRBD2 on 6 matching bases. The length of the CDR3 is 16 residues. CDR1 and CDR2 from the germline V gene are MGHRA and YSYEKL. DNA of the CDR3: TGCGCAAGCAGCCAAGGACCTAGCGACCTAAACAATGAGCAGTTCTTC. As protein: CASSQGPSDLNNEQFF.

V is TRBV2 and J is TRBJ1-2; D is unclear. CDR1 and CDR2 (germline): SNHLY, FYNNEI. V was pared by 3 bases and J by 0 bases, with 8 bases between. This CDR3 is built from 14 residues. The CDR3 nucleotides are TGTGCCAGCAGTGACAGGACTCCTAACTATGGCTACACCTTC. Translation: CASSDRTPNYGYTF.

The gene calls are TRBV19 and TRBJ2-5; D remains ambiguous. Looked up from germline, CDR1 is LNHDA and CDR2 is SQIVND (reference sequence). There are 14 residues in the CDR3. V lost 3 bases and J 5 bases, leaving 13 bases between the germline ends. The DNA of the CDR3 is TGTGCCAGTAGTATGACGGGTCCACTGGAGACCCAGTACTTC. Translating gives CASSMTGPLETQYF.

The chain employs TRBV7-6 and TRBJ2-7; 10 positions agree with TRBD2. Trimming took 1 base from V and 4 from J; bases not matched to a gene: 4. This CDR3 is built from 15 residues. The germline V gene has CDR1 SGHVS and CDR2 FNYEAQ. CDR3 sequence: CASSLEPGLAYEQYF. CDR3 DNA: TGTGCCAGCAGCTTAGAACCGGGACTAGCGTACGAGCAGTACTTC.

The chain couples TRBV9 to TRBJ1-2, with 11 bases aligning to TRBD1. Losses at the gene ends were 4 bases for V and 7 bases for J; bases not matched to a gene: 9. CDR1 is SGDLS and CDR2 is YYNGEE in the germline V gene. The CDR3 is 15 amino acids. This CDR3 reads CASSIIPGTGGGYTF. Written as DNA, the CDR3 is TGTGCCAGCAGCATCATCCCCGGGACAGGGGGTGGCTACACCTTC.

The chain combines TRBV27 with TRBJ1-1; D gene ambiguous. Deletions cut 0 bases from V and 3 bases from J, with 8 bases between. The CDR3 loop spans 14 amino acids. Germline V gene data show CDR1 as MNHEY and CDR2 as SMNVEV (reference sequence). The CDR3 sequence: CASSLSRIYTEAFF. CDR3 bases: TGTGCCAGCAGTTTATCGCGGATCTACACTGAAGCTTTCTTT.

The V call is TRBV29-1, the J call TRBJ2-3; 8 nucleotides line up with TRBD1. The germline gives CDR1 SQVTM, CDR2 ANQGSEA. V lost 6 bases and J lost 3; bases outside the gene matches: 5. CDR3 size: 13 residues. The CDR3 region has the DNA TGCAGCGTCAGGACAGGGACAACAGATACGCAGTATTTT. Translation gives CSVRTGTTDTQYF.